This TCR beta chain was retrieved from a study of cytomegalovirus exposure and HLA in healthy donors. A word on this clone: Its antigen is as yet unknown.

The CDR3 totals 12 residues. V was trimmed by 0 bases and J by 6 bases, leaving 4 bases between them. In germline, CDR1 is SGHDT, CDR2 YYEEEE. Study outcomes and limitations: As was reported, the classifier diagnosed cytomegalovirus status with high specificity and sensitivity. As confirmed in vitro, three CMV-associated chains were specific for CMV antigens. While the bulk of TCR sequences proved rare, some public TCRs turned up in many donors. The study recorded 160 or so TCR beta chains that were cytomegalovirus-associated.

Repertoires were generated with immunoSEQ multiplex PCR, while TCRdb's copy carries only in-frame clones and drops some. The data contain roughly 300,000 clones, 87% of them singletons. The genes are TRBV5-6 and TRBJ2-1; D call uncertain. This sequence originates from a woman aged 25 to 39 in good health and CMV-seropositive. The source material was PBMCs. For the CDR3, the DNA is TGTGCCAGCAGCTTGGACGCCAATGAGCAGTTCTTC. Protein product: CASSLDANEQFF.